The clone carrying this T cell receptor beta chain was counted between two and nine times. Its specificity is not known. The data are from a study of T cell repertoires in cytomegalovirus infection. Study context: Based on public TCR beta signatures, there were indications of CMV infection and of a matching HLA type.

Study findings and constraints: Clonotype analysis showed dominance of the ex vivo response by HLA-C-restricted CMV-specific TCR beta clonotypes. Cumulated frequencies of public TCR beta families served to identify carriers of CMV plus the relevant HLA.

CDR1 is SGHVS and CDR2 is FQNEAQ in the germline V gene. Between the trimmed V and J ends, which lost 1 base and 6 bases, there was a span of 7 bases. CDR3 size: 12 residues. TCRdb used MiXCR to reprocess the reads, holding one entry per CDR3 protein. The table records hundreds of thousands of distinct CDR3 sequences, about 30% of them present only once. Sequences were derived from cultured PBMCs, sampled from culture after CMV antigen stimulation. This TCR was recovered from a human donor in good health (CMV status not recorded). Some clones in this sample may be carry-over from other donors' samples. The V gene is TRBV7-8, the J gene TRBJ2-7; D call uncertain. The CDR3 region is CASSLVSREQYF. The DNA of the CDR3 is TGTGCCAGCAGCTTAGTCAGCCGCGAGCAGTACTTC.